This TCR beta chain was identified during a study of cytomegalovirus exposure and HLA in healthy donors. As for the study in general: There were about 85 million unique TCRs (from HLA-typed donors) in an early data release.

The CDR3 runs 17 residues. The J segment lost 5 bases and the V segment lost 1 base, leaving 10 bases of the junction unmatched. Germline V gene sequence: CDR1 KGHSH, CDR2 LQKENI. Primers included in the PCR were 60 Vbeta and 13 Jbeta primers. In the authors' methods: Counted up in a later analysis, unique TCR beta chains came to about 80 million, with 9.5 million to 13 million shared. Sequencing was performed with immunoSEQ multiplex PCR; in TCRdb, only in-frame clones are kept and a portion is missing. The D gene and trimming were derived from the DNA, and the V and J assignments and clone size from that table. The table records 150,000 to 200,000 clones, approximately 78% of them present only once. Turning to this clone: Antigen specificity is unknown.

Broader study findings: As a later analysis showed, several of the most significant clusters appeared to be linked to common viral pathogens. The study flagged 150 to 200 TCR beta chains as cytomegalovirus-associated.

The receptor was isolated from a woman in her 30s in good health and CMV-seropositive. The chain joins TRBV18 to TRBJ2-3, with TRBD2 matching over 9 bases. Sequenced input: PBMCs. In DNA form, the CDR3 reads TGTGCCAGCTCACCACGGGCAAGGACTAGCGTGGGAGATACGCAGTATTTT. Residues: CASSPRARTSVGDTQYF.